In this sample, the clone carrying this TCR beta chain turned up a few times. These data belong to a study of blood T cell repertoires in COVID-19. On the study more broadly: COVID-19 samples, acute and convalescent, were from the United States, Italy and Spain. Nucleic acid was either cDNA or gDNA, and it came from T cells, B-cell-depleted T cells, or PBMCs.

The CDR3 loop spans 13 amino acids. V lost 4 bases and J 4 bases, leaving 8 bases between the germline ends. Germline V gene sequence: CDR1 ENHRY, CDR2 SYGVKD. Authors' methods: Cell counts per sample came from amplifying reference gene primers. TCRdb's table, derived via immunoSEQ multiplex PCR, lists solely in-frame clones and lacks some. V, J and clone size derive from that table, while D and trimming were established from the DNA sequence. The table has around 250,000 clones, approximately 82% seen once; the top ten hold roughly 2%. The rearrangement joins TRBV10-3 to TRBJ1-5; D is unresolved. This receptor was identified in a man aged 25 to 40 who had recovered from COVID-19. Sequenced material: peripheral blood. The CDR3 spells CAISGLKNQPQHF. CDR3 nucleotide sequence: TGTGCCATCAGTGGGCTGAAGAATCAGCCCCAGCATTTT.